What follows are 17 T cell receptor beta chains derived from one specimen sequenced in a study of T cell responses to AZD1222 COVID-19 vaccine. Profiled with immunoSEQ multiplex PCR; TCRdb holds only in-frame clones, not every one. Found here are around 160,000 clones, roughly nine tenths of them singletons; the top ten hold 4.5% to 6.5%. The specimen was peripheral blood, collected on day 0 of AZD1222 vaccination. The source of these receptors is an adult in good health.

The gene calls are TRBV5-5 and TRBJ1-6, with TRBD1 identical over 10 bases. In germline, CDR1 is SGHKS, CDR2 YYEKEE (reference sequence). V trimming: 1 base; J trimming: 10 bases; junction bases outside the gene matches: 11. The CDR3 has 17 amino acids. CDR3 residues: CASSLRWAGTGVSPLHF. In DNA, the CDR3 is TGTGCCAGCAGCTTGAGGTGGGCCGGGACAGGGGTCTCACCCCTCCACTTT.

The chain is built from TRBV18 and TRBJ1-4; no definite D call. The CDR3 loop spans 13 amino acids. With 4 bases removed from V and 4 bases from J, the gap between germline ends came to 7 bases. Germline lookup yields CDR1 KGHSH and CDR2 LQKENI. CDR3 in amino acids: CASSRGFNEKLFF. Written as DNA, the CDR3 is TGTGCCAGCTCACGCGGGTTTAATGAAAAACTGTTTTTT.

The chain recombines TRBV28 with TRBJ1-1; D uncertain. There are 13 residues in the CDR3. V lost 7 bases and J 2 bases, leaving 11 bases between the germline ends. Germline-derived CDR1 and CDR2 are MDHEN and SYDVKM. CDR3 protein: CASTPRGNTEAFF. The DNA for the CDR3 is TGTGCCAGCACTCCCCGGGGTAACACTGAAGCTTTCTTT. The entire variable domain, with the rest obtained from reference TRBV28 and TRBJ1-1, is as follows: DVKVTQSSRYLVKRTGEKVFLECVQDMDHENMFWYRQDPGLGLRLIYFSYDVKMKEKGDIPEGYSVSREKKERFSLILESASTNQTSMYLCASTPRGNTEAFFGQGTRLTVV.

The CDR3 DNA is TGTGCCAGCAGTTTTGAGGGATTATACGGCTACACCTTC. Its protein product is CASSFEGLYGYTF. The chain recombines TRBV28 with TRBJ1-2, with no clear D. Germline CDR1 reads MDHEN; CDR2 reads SYDVKM. With 3 bases removed from V and 8 bases from J, the gap between germline ends came to 13 bases. The CDR3 has 13 residues.

This chain links TRBV19 with TRBJ1-6; no clear D. V was shortened by 2 bases and J by 7 bases, with 9 bases between the two germline ends. The germline V gene encodes CDR1 LNHDA and CDR2 SQIVND (reference sequence). This CDR3 is 14 amino acids long. DNA of the CDR3: TGTGCCAGTAGTATATCCGGATTCAATTCACCCCTCCACTTT. This translates into CASSISGFNSPLHF.

The chain carries TRBV7-3 and TRBJ1-1, with D possibly TRBD1 on 5 matching bases. This CDR3 contains 14 residues. Trimming left V 9 bases short and J 0 bases short, with 14 bases between. Germline V lookup: CDR1 SGHTA, CDR2 FQGTGA. CDR3 in amino acids: CARGLTVMNTEAFF. CDR3 coding DNA: TGTGCCAGGGGATTGACAGTTATGAACACTGAAGCTTTCTTT.

The chain combines TRBV7-9 with TRBJ2-2, with D tentatively TRBD1 (6 bases). From germline, CDR1 is SEHNR and CDR2 FQNEAQ (reference sequence). The CDR3 contains 16 residues. V lost 1 base to trimming and J lost 2 bases, with 11 bases between them. CDR3 sequence: CASSLDRALNTGELFF. CDR3 in DNA: TGTGCCAGCAGCTTAGACAGGGCCCTCAACACCGGGGAGCTGTTTTTT.

The chain combines TRBV28 with TRBJ1-2; 9 nucleotides match TRBD1. V shed 5 bases and J 7 bases; nucleotides not matched to a gene: 11. This CDR3 has 15 residues. Germline CDR1 is MDHEN and CDR2 is SYDVKM. CDR3 protein: CASSLIQGAAPGYTF. In DNA form, the CDR3 reads TGTGCCAGCAGTCTGATACAGGGGGCGGCCCCTGGCTACACCTTC.

The chain carries TRBV19 and TRBJ2-1; weak D call: TRBD2 (5 bases). CDR1 and CDR2 from the germline V gene are LNHDA and SQIVND (reference sequence). V gave up 3 bases and J gave up 10 bases, with 10 bases separating them. CDR3 length: 12 amino acids. The CDR3 region is CASSILTGEQFF. CDR3 in DNA: TGTGCCAGTAGTATTTTAACGGGGGAGCAGTTCTTC.

This chain uses TRBV10-2 with TRBJ2-7; D is ambiguous. In germline, CDR1 is WSHSY, CDR2 SAAADI. Trimming left V 6 bases short and J 5 bases short, with 8 bases between. CDR3 size: 11 residues. The CDR3 bases are TGCGCCAGCAGCCTAGGAGACGAGCAGTACTTC. Encoded protein: CASSLGDEQYF.

The gene calls are TRBV6-5 and TRBJ1-6; a weak D match, TRBD1 (5 bases). The V gene's germline CDR1 is MNHEY and CDR2 SVGAGI. This CDR3 is 15 amino acids long. Trimming removed 6 bases at V and 7 bases at J, with 16 bases between. Written as DNA, the CDR3 is TGTGCCAGCAGCGGGGAGGGACGGACCAATTCACCCCTCCACTTT. Encoded protein: CASSGEGRTNSPLHF.

The V gene is TRBV6-1, the J gene TRBJ1-4, with 7 bases lining up with TRBD1. The CDR3 sequence is 15 residues long. Trimming took 2 bases from V and 0 from J; bases not matched to a gene: 0. Germline V lookup: CDR1 MNHNS, CDR2 SASEGT. CDR3 sequence reads: CASSETGATNEKLFF. CDR3 in DNA: TGTGCCAGCAGTGAAACAGGGGCAACTAATGAAAAACTGTTTTTT.

In this sample, this clone turned up once. The chain combines TRBV19 with TRBJ2-2, with 8 bases fitting TRBD2. The V segment lost 5 bases and the J segment 6 bases; nucleotides outside the gene matches: 5. The CDR3 runs 14 residues. Looked up from germline, CDR1 is LNHDA and CDR2 is SQIVND (reference sequence). Written as DNA, the CDR3 is TGTGCCAGTAGTCTGGGCGGGGGGTCCGGGGAGCTGTTTTTT. This gives the protein CASSLGGGSGELFF.

Here the CDR3 DNA reads TGTGCCAGCAGCTTAACCTCGACAGTCGATTATGGCTACACCTTC. Its protein product is CASSLTSTVDYGYTF. This chain connects TRBV7-2 to TRBJ1-2; possible D gene TRBD1, 5 bases. The CDR3 contains 15 residues. The germline V and J ends were trimmed by 2 bases and 5 bases, with 15 bases remaining between them. Per the germline V gene, CDR1 is SGHTA and CDR2 is FQGNSA.

The V call is TRBV7-2, the J call TRBJ1-1; perhaps TRBD1 as D (6 bases). The germline V and J ends were trimmed by 5 bases and 1 base, with 14 bases remaining between them. The CDR3 extends over 15 amino acids. Germline V gives CDR1 SGHTA, CDR2 FQGNSA. CDR3 loop: CASSHRDMGNTEAFF. CDR3 sequence (DNA): TGTGCCAGCAGCCACCGGGACATGGGGAACACTGAAGCTTTCTTT.

The chain has TRBV11-2 and TRBJ2-7, with 7 nucleotides matching TRBD2. CDR3 length: 14 amino acids. CDR1 and CDR2 (germline): SGHAT, FQNNGV. Trimming at V came to 5 bases and at J to 9 bases, leaving 13 bases not matched to a gene. Here the CDR3 DNA reads TGTGCCAGCAGCCTCCCTGGGAGGGCCCAGGGGCAGTACTTC. Residues: CASSLPGRAQGQYF.

CDR3 in DNA: TGTGCCAGCAGCCGGACCCGTGACGGGAACTACTACGAGCAGTACTTC. Its translation: CASSRTRDGNYYEQYF. This rearrangement joins TRBV14 to TRBJ2-7, with D possibly being TRBD2 (5 bases). The germline V and J ends were trimmed by 4 bases and 3 bases, with 19 bases remaining between them. Germline values: CDR1 SGHDN, CDR2 FVKESK. CDR3 length equals 16 residues.